This T cell receptor (beta chain) derives from a study of cytomegalovirus exposure and HLA in healthy donors. Overall study: Genetic ancestry analysis placed approximately 79% of the 398 donors that were genotyped in the Caucasian-associated cluster.

In its sample, this clone was seen once. Its matching antigen is unknown. CDR1 SNHLY and CDR2 FYNNEI come from the germline V gene. V gave up 2 bases and J gave up 2 bases, with 3 bases separating them. The CDR3 consists of 12 residues. This PCR relied on a set of 60 Vbeta primers and 13 Jbeta primers. Using immunoSEQ multiplex PCR, the repertoire was profiled, and TCRdb retains in-frame clones only, with some absent. The sample consists of some 76,000 clones, roughly 90% of them appearing once. Study findings and constraints: It was assumed in the presence/absence analyses that sequencing depth was roughly uniform across donors. The classifier reportedly diagnosed cytomegalovirus status with high sensitivity and specificity. Most of the TCR beta V segments (in an earlier analysis) were productive either about 87% or about 30% of the time.

The sample taken for sequencing was PBMCs. V gene TRBV2 combines with J gene TRBJ2-5; D not resolved. This clonotype originated in a woman in her thirties in good health and CMV-seronegative. DNA for the CDR3: TGTGCCAGCAGTGAACGGCAAGAGACCCAGTACTTC. Protein: CASSERQETQYF.